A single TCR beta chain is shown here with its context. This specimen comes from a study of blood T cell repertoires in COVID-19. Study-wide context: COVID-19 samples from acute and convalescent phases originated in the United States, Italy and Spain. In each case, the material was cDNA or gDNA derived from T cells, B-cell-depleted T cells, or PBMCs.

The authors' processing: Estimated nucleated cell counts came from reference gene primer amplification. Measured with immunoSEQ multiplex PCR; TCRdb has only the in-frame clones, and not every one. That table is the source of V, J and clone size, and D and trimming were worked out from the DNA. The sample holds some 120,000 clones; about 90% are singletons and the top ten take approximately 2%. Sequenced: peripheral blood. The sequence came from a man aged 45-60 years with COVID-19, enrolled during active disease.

As DNA, the CDR3 is TGTGCCAGAGGGACTAGCGGGAACAATGAGCAGTTCTTC. Encoded protein: CARGTSGNNEQFF. The chain has TRBV7-2 and TRBJ2-1, with TRBD2 matching over 13 bases. The CDR3 extends over 13 amino acids. Germline lookup yields CDR1 SGHTA and CDR2 FQGNSA. J lost 5 bases, V lost 9 bases, and 1 base had no gene match.